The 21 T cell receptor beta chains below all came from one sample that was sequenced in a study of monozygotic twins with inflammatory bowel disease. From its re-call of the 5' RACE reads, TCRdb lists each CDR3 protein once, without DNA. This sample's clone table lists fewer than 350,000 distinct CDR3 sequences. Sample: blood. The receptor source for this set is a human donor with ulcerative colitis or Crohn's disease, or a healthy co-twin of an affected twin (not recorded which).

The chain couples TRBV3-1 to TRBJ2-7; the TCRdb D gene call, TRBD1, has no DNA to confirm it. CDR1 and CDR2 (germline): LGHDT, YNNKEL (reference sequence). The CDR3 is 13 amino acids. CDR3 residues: CASSLRGNYEQYF.

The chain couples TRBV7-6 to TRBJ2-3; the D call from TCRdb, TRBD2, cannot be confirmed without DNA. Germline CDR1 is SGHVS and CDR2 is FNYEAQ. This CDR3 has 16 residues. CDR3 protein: CASSLALAGEIDTQYF.

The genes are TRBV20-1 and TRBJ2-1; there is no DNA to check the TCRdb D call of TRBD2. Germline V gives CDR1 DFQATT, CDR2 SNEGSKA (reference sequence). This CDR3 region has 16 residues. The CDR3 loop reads CSARDGAGGLDNEQFF.

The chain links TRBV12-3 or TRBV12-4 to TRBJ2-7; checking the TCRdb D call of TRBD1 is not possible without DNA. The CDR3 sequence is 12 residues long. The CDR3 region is CASSRWGVEQYF.

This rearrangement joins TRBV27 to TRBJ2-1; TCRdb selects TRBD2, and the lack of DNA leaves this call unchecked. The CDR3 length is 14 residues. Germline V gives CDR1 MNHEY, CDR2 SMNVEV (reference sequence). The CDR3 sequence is CASSSLAGYNEQFF.

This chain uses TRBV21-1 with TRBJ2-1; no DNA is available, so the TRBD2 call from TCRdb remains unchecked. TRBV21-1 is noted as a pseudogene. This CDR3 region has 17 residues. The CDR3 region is CASSNLVPSGPHNEQFF.

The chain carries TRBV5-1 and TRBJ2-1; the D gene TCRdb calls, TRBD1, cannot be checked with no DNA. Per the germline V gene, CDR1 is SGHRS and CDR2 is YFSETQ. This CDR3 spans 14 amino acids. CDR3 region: CASSLAGSGNEQFF.

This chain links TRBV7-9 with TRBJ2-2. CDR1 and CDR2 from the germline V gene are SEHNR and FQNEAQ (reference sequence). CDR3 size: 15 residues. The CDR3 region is CASSFGSGKTGELFF.

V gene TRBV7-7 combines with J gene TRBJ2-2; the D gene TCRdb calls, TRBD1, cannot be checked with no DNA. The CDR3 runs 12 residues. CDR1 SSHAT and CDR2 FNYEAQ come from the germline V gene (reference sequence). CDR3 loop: CASSPSDRELFF.

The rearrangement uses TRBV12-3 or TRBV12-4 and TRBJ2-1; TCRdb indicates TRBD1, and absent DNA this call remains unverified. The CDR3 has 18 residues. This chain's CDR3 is CATGTGGTGLASYNEQFF.

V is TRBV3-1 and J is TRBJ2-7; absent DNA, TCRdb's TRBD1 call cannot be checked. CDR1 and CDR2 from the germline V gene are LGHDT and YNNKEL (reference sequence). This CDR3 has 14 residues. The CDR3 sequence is CASSPWTAQGEQYF.

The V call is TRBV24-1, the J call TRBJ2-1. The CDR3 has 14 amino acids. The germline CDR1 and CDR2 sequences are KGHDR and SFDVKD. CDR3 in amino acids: CATSLSALNNEQFF.

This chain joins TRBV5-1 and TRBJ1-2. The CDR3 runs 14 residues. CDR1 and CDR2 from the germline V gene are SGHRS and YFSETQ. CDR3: CASSAGLGNYGYTF. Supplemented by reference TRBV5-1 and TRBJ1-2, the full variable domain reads KAGVTQTPRYLIKTRGQQVTLSCSPISGHRSVSWYQQTPGQGLQFLFEYFSETQRNKGNFPGRFSGRQFSNSRSEMNVSTLELGDSALYLCASSAGLGNYGYTFGSGTRLTVV.

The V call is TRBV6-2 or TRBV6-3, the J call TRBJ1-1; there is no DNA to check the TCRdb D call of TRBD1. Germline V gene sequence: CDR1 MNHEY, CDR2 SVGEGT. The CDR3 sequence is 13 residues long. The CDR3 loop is CASRIRTSPEAFF.

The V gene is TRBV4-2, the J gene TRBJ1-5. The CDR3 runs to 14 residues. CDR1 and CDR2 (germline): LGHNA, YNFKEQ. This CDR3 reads CASSQDSSNQPQHF.

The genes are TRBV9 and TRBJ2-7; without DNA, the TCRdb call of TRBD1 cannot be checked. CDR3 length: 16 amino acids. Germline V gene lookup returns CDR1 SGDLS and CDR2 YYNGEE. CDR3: CASSVGSEGQTYEQYF. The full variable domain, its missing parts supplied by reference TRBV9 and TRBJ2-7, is DSGVTQTPKHLITATGQRVTLRCSPRSGDLSVYWYQQSLDQGLQFLIQYYNGEERAKGNILERFSAQQFPDLHSELNLSSLELGDSALYFCASSVGSEGQTYEQYFGPGTRLTVT.

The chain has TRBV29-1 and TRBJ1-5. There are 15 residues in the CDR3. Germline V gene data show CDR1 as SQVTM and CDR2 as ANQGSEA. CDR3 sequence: CSVGGGAGTGQPQHF.

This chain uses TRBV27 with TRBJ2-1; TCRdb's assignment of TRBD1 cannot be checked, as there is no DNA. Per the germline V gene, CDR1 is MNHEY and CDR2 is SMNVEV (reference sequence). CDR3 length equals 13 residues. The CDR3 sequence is CASSLDPRTEQFF.

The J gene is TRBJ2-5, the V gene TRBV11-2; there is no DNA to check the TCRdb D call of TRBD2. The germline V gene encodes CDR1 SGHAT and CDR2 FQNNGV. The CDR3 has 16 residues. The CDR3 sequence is CASSTPPPSGEETQYF. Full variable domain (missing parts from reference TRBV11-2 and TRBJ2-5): EAGVAQSPRYKIIEKRQSVAFWCNPISGHATLYWYQQILGQGPKLLIQFQNNGVVDDSQLPKDRFSAERLKGVDSTLKIQPAKLEDSAVYLCASSTPPPSGEETQYFGPGTRLLVL.

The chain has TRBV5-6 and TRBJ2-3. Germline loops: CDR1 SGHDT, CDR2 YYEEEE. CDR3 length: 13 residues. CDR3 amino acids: CASSITTTDTQYF.

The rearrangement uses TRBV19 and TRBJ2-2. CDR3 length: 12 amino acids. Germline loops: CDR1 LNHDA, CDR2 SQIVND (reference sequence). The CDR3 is CASEKGTGELFF.